The clone carrying this T cell receptor beta chain has just a few counts. Its antigen is currently unknown. The study reverse transcribed the entire isolated RNA, so it sequenced expressed TCRB transcripts. Profiling relied on immunoSEQ multiplex PCR, and the TCRdb table lists in-frame clones only, not all of them. Here the sample spans about 140,000 clones, roughly 9.7% being singletons. This sample was taken from a study of beta chain features in type 1 diabetes. Regarding the study as a whole: Type 1 diabetes patients had fewer VDJ junction insertions and more deletions. There was no resolution here of whether HLA type influences TCRB rearrangement. Sampled from patients, naive, central memory and Treg TCRB repertoires appeared more similar than those sampled from healthy donors.

V was clipped by 0 bases and J by 0 bases, with 14 bases between them. This CDR3 has 16 amino acids. In germline, CDR1 is SQVTM, CDR2 ANQGSEA. The chain joins TRBV29-1 to TRBJ1-1; a weak D match, TRBD1 (5 bases). This clonotype was obtained from a woman in her thirties or forties in good health. The specimen was central memory CD4+ T cells from blood. The CDR3 coding sequence is TGCAGCGTTGAAGATCGAAGGCGGGGCATGAACACTGAAGCTTTCTTT. This sequence encodes CSVEDRRRGMNTEAFF.